What follows is one TCR beta chain and its context. Its antigen is unknown. These data originate in a study of graft-versus-host responses after intestinal transplantation. For the study at large: The transplants performed in recipients were multivisceral, liver-intestinal, or isolated intestinal. Overall study findings and caveats: Peak GvH clone levels in circulation were associated with early post-transplant HvG declines. Recipient marrow showed GvH clones, some seen first in ileum or blood.

Germline V lookup: CDR1 SQVTM, CDR2 ANQGSEA. The CDR3 sequence is 13 residues long. The V end was cut by 4 bases, the J end by 0 bases, with 10 bases between. Here immunoSEQ multiplex PCR was the method, and the copy in TCRdb shows in-frame clones only, minus some. Here the sample spans 37,000 or so clones, roughly nine tenths being singletons. The chain uses TRBV29-1 and TRBJ2-7; D is uncertain. This sequence originates from a human patient who received an intestinal transplant, so some T cells may come from the graft donor. The material was PBMCs, obtained approximately 300 days after intestinal transplant. CDR3: CSVVGSNSYEQYF. Written as DNA, the CDR3 is TGCAGCGTTGTGGGGTCCAACTCCTACGAGCAGTACTTC.